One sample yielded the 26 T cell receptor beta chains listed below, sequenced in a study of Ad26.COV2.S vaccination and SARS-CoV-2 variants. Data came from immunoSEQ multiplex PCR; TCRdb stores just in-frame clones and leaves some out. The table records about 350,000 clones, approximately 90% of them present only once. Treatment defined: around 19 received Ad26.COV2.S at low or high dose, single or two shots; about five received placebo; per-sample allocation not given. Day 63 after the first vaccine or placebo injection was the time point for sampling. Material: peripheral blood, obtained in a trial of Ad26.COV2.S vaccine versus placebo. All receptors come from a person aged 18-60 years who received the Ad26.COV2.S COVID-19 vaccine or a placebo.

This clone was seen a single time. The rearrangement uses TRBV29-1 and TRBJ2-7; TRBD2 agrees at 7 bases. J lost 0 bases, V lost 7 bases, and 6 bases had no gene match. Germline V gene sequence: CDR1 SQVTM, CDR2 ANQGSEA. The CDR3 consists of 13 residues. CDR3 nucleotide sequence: TGCAGCGCCAGATCGGGGGGCTCCTACGAGCAGTACTTC. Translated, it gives CSARSGGSYEQYF.

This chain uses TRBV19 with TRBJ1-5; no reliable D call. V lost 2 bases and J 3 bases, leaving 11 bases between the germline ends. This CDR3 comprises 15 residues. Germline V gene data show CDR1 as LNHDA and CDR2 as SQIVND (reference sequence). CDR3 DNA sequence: TGTGCCAGTAGTATATGGGGATTTGACAATCAGCCCCAGCATTTT. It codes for CASSIWGFDNQPQHF.

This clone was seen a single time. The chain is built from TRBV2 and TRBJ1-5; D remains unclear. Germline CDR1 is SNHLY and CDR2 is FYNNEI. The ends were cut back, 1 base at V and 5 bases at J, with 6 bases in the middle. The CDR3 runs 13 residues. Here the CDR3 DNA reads TGTGCCAGCAGTGAAGGAGGGTATCAGCCCCAGCATTTT. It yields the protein CASSEGGYQPQHF.

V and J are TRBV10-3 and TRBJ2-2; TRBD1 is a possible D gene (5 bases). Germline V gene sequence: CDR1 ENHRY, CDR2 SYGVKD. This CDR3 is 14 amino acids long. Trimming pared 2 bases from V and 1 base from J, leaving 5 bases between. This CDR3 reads CAISETGNTGELFF. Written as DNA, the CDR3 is TGTGCCATCAGTGAGACAGGGAACACCGGGGAGCTGTTTTTT.

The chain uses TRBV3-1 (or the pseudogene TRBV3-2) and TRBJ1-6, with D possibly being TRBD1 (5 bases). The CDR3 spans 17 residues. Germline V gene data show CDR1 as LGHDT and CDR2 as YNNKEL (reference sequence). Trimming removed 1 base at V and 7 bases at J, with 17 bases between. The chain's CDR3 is CASSQGARGGRNSPLHF. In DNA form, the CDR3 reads TGTGCCAGCAGCCAAGGTGCCCGGGGCGGGAGGAATTCACCCCTCCACTTT.

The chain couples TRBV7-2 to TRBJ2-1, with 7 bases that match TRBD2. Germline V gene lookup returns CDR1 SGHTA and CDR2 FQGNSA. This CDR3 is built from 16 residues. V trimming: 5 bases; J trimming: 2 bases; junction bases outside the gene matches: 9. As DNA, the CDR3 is TGTGCCAGCAGCCCACAGGCGGGGGTCACCTACAATGAGCAGTTCTTC. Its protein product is CASSPQAGVTYNEQFF.

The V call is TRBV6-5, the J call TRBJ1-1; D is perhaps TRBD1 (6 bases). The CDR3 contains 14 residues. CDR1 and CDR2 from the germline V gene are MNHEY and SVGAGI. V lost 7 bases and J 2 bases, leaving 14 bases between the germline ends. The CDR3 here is CASNPGRGNTEAFF. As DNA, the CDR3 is TGTGCCAGCAACCCGGGCAGGGGAAACACTGAAGCTTTCTTT.

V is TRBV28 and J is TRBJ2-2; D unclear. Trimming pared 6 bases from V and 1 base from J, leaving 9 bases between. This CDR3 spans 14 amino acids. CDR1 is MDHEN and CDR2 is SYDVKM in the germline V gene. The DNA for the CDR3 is TGTGCCAGCAGCACCTACTTGAACACCGGGGAGCTGTTTTTT. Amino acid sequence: CASSTYLNTGELFF.

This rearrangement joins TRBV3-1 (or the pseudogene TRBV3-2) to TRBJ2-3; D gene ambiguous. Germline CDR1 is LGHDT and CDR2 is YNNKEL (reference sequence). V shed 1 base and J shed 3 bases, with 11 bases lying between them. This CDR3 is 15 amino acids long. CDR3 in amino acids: CASSQVPDETDTQYF. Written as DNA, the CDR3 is TGTGCCAGCAGCCAAGTTCCGGACGAAACAGATACGCAGTATTTT.

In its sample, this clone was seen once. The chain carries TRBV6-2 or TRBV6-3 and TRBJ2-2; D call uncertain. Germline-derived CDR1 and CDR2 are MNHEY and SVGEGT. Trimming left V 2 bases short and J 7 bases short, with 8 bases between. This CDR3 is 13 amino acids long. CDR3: CASSYVVLGELFF. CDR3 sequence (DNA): TGTGCCAGCAGTTACGTGGTTCTCGGGGAGCTGTTTTTT.

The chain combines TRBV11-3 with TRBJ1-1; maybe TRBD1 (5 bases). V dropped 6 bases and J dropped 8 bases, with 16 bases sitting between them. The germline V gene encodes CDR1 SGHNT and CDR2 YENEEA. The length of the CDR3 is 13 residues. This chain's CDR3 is CASRATGQSEAFF. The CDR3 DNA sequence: TGTGCCAGCAGGGCTACAGGACAATCCGAAGCTTTCTTT.

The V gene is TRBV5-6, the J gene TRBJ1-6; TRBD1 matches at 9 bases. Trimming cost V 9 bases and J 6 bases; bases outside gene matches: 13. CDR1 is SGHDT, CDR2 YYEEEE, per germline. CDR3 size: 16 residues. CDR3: CATHEGGQGFNSPLHF. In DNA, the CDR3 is TGTGCCACCCACGAGGGGGGACAGGGATTTAATTCACCCCTCCACTTT.

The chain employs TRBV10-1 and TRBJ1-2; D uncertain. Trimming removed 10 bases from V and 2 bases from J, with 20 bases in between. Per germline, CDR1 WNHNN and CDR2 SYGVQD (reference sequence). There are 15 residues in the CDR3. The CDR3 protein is CATRAGGIGNYGYTF. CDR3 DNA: TGCGCCACCCGGGCAGGAGGGATAGGGAACTATGGCTACACCTTC.

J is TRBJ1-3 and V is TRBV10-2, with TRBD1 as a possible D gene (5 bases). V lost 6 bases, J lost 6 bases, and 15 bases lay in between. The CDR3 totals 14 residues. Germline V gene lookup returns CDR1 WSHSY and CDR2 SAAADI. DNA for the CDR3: TGCGCCAGCAGGCAGGGAGATGGAGAAAACACCATATATTTT. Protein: CASRQGDGENTIYF.

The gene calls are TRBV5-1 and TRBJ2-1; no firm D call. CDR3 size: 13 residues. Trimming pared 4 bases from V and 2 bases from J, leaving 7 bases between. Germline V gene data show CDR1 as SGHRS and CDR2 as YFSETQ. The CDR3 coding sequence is TGCGCCAGCAGCCTACCCCCCTACAATGAGCAGTTCTTC. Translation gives CASSLPPYNEQFF.

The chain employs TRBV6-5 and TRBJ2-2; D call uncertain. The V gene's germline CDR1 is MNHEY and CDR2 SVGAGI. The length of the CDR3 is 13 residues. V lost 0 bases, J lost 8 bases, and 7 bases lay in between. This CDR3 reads CASSYSHGGELFF. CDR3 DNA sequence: TGTGCCAGCAGTTACTCACACGGGGGGGAGCTGTTTTTT.

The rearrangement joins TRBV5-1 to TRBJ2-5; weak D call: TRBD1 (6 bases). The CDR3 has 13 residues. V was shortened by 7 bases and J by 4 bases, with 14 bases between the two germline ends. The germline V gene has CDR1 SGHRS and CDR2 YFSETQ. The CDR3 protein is CASRQEVGETQYF. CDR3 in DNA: TGCGCCAGCCGACAGGAGGTGGGAGAGACCCAGTACTTC.

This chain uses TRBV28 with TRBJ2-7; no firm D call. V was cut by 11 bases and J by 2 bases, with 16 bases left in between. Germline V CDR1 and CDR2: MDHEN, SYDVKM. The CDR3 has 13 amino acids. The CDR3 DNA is TGTGCCGGTAGGGCCTTAGGTGCCTACGAGCAGTACTTC. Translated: CAGRALGAYEQYF.

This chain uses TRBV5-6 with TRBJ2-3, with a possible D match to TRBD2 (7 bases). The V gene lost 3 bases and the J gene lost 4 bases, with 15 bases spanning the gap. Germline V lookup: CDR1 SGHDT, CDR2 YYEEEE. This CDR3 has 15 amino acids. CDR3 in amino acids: CASSSLGGAADTQYF. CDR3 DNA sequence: TGTGCCAGCAGCTCGCTGGGGGGGGCCGCAGATACGCAGTATTTT.

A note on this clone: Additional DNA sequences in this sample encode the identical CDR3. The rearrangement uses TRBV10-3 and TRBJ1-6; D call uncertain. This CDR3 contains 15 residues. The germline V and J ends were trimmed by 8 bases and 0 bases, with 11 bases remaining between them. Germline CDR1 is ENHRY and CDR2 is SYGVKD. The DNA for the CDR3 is TGTGCCATCCGCGCCGAGAGCTCCTATAATTCACCCCTCCACTTT. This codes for CAIRAESSYNSPLHF.

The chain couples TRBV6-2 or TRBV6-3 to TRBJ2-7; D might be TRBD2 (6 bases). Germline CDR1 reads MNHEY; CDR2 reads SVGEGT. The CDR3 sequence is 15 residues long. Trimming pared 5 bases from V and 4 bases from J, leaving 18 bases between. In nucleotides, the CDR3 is TGTGCCAGCAGTCGAGGGGACTTCGTCGGGTACGAGCAGTACTTC. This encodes CASSRGDFVGYEQYF.

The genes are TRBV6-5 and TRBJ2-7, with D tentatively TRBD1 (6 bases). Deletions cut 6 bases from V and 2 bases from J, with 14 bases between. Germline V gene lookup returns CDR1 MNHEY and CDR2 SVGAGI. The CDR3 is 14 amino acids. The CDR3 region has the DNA TGTGCCAGCAGGAGCCGGGACACAGCCTACGAGCAGTACTTC. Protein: CASRSRDTAYEQYF.

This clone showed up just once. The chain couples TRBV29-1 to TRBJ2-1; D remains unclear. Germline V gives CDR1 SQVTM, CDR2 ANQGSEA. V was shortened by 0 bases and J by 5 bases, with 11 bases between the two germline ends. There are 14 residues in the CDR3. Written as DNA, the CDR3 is TGCAGCGTTGAAGAGGTGGTAAGCAACAATGAGCAGTTCTTC. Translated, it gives CSVEEVVSNNEQFF.

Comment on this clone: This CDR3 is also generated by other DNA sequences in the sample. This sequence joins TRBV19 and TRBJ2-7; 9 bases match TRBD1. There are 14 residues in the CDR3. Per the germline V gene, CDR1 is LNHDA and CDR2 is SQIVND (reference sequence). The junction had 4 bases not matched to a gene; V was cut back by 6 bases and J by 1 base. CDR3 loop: CASSSGTGSYEQYF. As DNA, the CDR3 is TGTGCCAGTAGCTCCGGGACAGGGTCCTACGAGCAGTACTTC.

DNA of the CDR3: TGTGTCAGAAGCGTATGGAGACAGGGGTTCGAGCAGTACTTC. Translation: CVRSVWRQGFEQYF. The chain combines TRBV7-5 with TRBJ2-7; the D call of TRBD1 is as the table states it, not checked on the DNA. TRBV7-5 is designated a pseudogene. The CDR3 totals 14 residues.

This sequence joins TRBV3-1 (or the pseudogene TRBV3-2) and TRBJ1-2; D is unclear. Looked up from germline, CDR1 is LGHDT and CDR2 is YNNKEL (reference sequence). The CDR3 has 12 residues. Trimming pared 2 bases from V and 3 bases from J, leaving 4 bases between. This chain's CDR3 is CASSQLDYGYTF. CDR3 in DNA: TGTGCCAGCAGCCAACTGGACTATGGCTACACCTTC.